The rows below give T cell receptor beta chains drawn from one sample of a study of blood T cell repertoires in COVID-19. Produced via immunoSEQ multiplex PCR; TCRdb's table is partial and in-frame only. The repertoire holds over 200,000 clones, about 80% seen once, with around 4% in the top ten. The sample comprised peripheral blood. Every receptor here comes from a man aged 45-65 years with active or convalescent COVID-19. CDR3s include the opening cysteine and the closing phenylalanine or tryptophan. A D gene is named only where the DNA matches it firmly. Some rows have no size entry. The others give once, few or many, or a class for an expanded clone.

J gene,CDR3 length,D gene,clone size,V gene,CDR3 DNA,CDR3 protein
TRBJ2-7,14,TRBD1,NA,TRBV6-5,TGTGCCAGCACAACGGGACAGGGGGCTTTCGAGCAGTACTTC,CASTTGQGAFEQYF
TRBJ1-5,14,TRBD1,NA,TRBV6-2/TRBV6-3,TGTGCCAGCAGTCGGACAGGGGGAGGGCAGCCCCAGCATTTT,CASSRTGGGQPQHF
TRBJ1-1,14,NA,NA,TRBV6-2/TRBV6-3,TGTGCCAGCAGTTACTCTTGGGGAGCCACTGAAGCTTTCTTT,CASSYSWGATEAFF
TRBJ2-3,17,TRBD2,NA,TRBV2,TGTGCCAGCAGGACCCCCGGGGTAGCGGGGGGGCCGGATACGCAGTATTTT,CASRTPGVAGGPDTQYF
TRBJ2-1,16,NA,NA,TRBV10-3,TGTGCCATCAGTGAGTCTGTAGGGGGGGCCTACAATGAGCAGTTCTTC,CAISESVGGAYNEQFF
TRBJ2-1,14,NA,NA,TRBV9,TGTGCCAGCAGCGTAGCTGGACTATACAATGAGCAGTTCTTC,CASSVAGLYNEQFF
TRBJ2-3,15,NA,NA,TRBV13,TGTGCCAGCAGCCCCCCCAAGCGGTCGACAGATACGCAGTATTTT,CASSPPKRSTDTQYF
TRBJ2-3,14,TRBD1,NA,TRBV27,TGTGCCAGCAGCCGGGACAGCTTCACAGATACGCAGTATTTT,CASSRDSFTDTQYF
TRBJ2-1,13,TRBD1,NA,TRBV7-2,TGTGCCAGCAGCCCCAGAGGGGGCCATGAGCAGTTCTTC,CASSPRGGHEQFF
TRBJ2-5,13,TRBD1,once,TRBV5-4,TGTGCCAGCACCGTTGACAGGGTGGAGACCCAGTACTTC,CASTVDRVETQYF
TRBJ1-5,14,TRBD1,once,TRBV5-4,TGTGCCAGCAGCAACCGGGACAGTAATCAGCCCCAGCATTTT,CASSNRDSNQPQHF
TRBJ2-3,19,TRBD2,NA,TRBV27,TGTGCCAGCAGTTTATCCATGACTAGCGGGGGCCCTAGCACAGATACGCAGTATTTT,CASSLSMTSGGPSTDTQYF
TRBJ1-5,14,NA,NA,TRBV28,TGTGCCAGCAGTTTCGACAATAGCAATCAGCCCCAGCATTTT,CASSFDNSNQPQHF
TRBJ2-2,14,NA,NA,TRBV11-2,TGTGCCAGCAGCCCAGGATCGGTCACCGGGGAGCTGTTTTTT,CASSPGSVTGELFF
TRBJ2-1,12,TRBD1,NA,TRBV29-1,TGCAGCACTGGACAGGGGGCAAAGGAGCAGTTCTTC,CSTGQGAKEQFF
TRBJ1-6,15,TRBD1,NA,TRBV7-9,TGTGCCAGCAGCGTTGACAGGGGAGGGAATTCACCCCTCCACTTT,CASSVDRGGNSPLHF
TRBJ1-1,18,NA,NA,TRBV10-3,TGTGCCATCAGGGCGGGTTTCTCCGGGAGGCGCATGAACACTGAAGCTTTCTTT,CAIRAGFSGRRMNTEAFF
TRBJ1-2,12,NA,NA,TRBV30,TGTGCCTGGCATCAGGGTAACTATGGCTACACCTTC,CAWHQGNYGYTF
TRBJ2-1,15,NA,once,TRBV7-7,TGTGCCAGCAGCTTGGGGGCCCCCGGTACAAGTGAGCAGTTCTTC,CASSLGAPGTSEQFF
TRBJ1-4,17,NA,NA,TRBV24-1,TGTGCCACCAGTGTAAGGCAGGCCTGTGCAACTAATGAAAAACTGTTTTTT,CATSVRQACATNEKLFF
TRBJ1-1,14,TRBD1,NA,TRBV18,TGTGCCAGCTCACTGGGGACAGGGGGGACTGAAGCTTTCTTT,CASSLGTGGTEAFF
TRBJ2-1,15,TRBD2,NA,TRBV19,TGTGCCAGTAGTATAGGAGCGGGGGGCAACAATGAGCAGTTCTTC,CASSIGAGGNNEQFF
TRBJ2-2,16,TRBD2,NA,TRBV19,TGTGCCAGTAGTATAGTAGCGGGGGGTCACACCGGGGAGCTGTTTTTT,CASSIVAGGHTGELFF
TRBJ2-7,15,TRBD1,few,TRBV4-3,TGCGCCAGCAGCCCTGGGACAGGGGGGACTTACGAGCAGTACTTC,CASSPGTGGTYEQYF
TRBJ2-1,16,TRBD1,NA,TRBV15,TGTGCCACCAGCAGAGATAGGGCAGGGGGAAGTAATGAGCAGTTCTTC,CATSRDRAGGSNEQFF
TRBJ1-5,13,TRBD1,NA,TRBV6-5,TGTGCCAGCCGGACAGGGGGCAATCAGCCCCAGCATTTT,CASRTGGNQPQHF
TRBJ2-7,15,TRBD1,NA,TRBV9,TGTGCCAGCAGCCCTGGGACAGGGCCGTCCTACGAGCAGTACTTC,CASSPGTGPSYEQYF
TRBJ2-1,15,TRBD2,NA,TRBV7-9,TGTGCCAGCAGTCCTAGCGGGGGGGCCTACAATGAGCAGTTCTTC,CASSPSGGAYNEQFF
TRBJ2-5,15,TRBD1,NA,TRBV5-8,TGTGCCAGCAGCTTGGGACAGGGGTCGGAGGAGACCCAGTACTTC,CASSLGQGSEETQYF
TRBJ1-6,19,NA,few,TRBV24-1,TGTGCCACCAGTGATTTAATTGGACAGATGGGGTCCTATAATTCACCCCTCCACTTT,CATSDLIGQMGSYNSPLHF
TRBJ1-2,12,NA,NA,TRBV5-1,TGCGCCAGCCGCATAGCTAACTATGGCTACACCTTC,CASRIANYGYTF
TRBJ2-5,15,TRBD2,NA,TRBV3-1/TRBV3-2,TGTGCCAGCAGCTCGACGGGGGGTTCAAGAGAGACCCAGTACTTC,CASSSTGGSRETQYF
TRBJ2-7,14,TRBD1,NA,TRBV6-5,TGTGCCAGCAGGGACAGGGAATTCTCCTACGAGCAGTACTTC,CASRDREFSYEQYF
TRBJ1-1,15,NA,NA,TRBV5-6,TGTGCCAGCAGCTTGCTCCCCCCAGGGGTCTCTGAAGCTTTCTTT,CASSLLPPGVSEAFF
TRBJ1-6,18,NA,NA,TRBV4-3,TGCGCCAGCAGCCAAGGATTCGGCTCCAACAGGGCGAATTCACCCCTCCACTTT,CASSQGFGSNRANSPLHF
TRBJ2-7,17,TRBD2,NA,TRBV7-6,TGTGCCAGCGGAAGGGGACTGAACAGCGGGGTAGGCTACGAGCAGTACTTC,CASGRGLNSGVGYEQYF
TRBJ2-5,16,NA,NA,TRBV28,TGTGCCAGCAGGAACCGGGGCGGGGGCCAATGGGAGACCCAGTACTTC,CASRNRGGGQWETQYF
TRBJ2-6,17,TRBD1,NA,TRBV7-2,TGTGCCAGCAGTTACGTCACAGGGGGCTCTGGGGCCAACGTCCTGACTTTC,CASSYVTGGSGANVLTF
TRBJ2-3,13,NA,once,TRBV5-6,TGTGCCAGCCGCAGGGGTAGCACAGATACGCAGTATTTT,CASRRGSTDTQYF
TRBJ1-2,16,TRBD1,NA,TRBV19,TGTGCCAGTATCGTCCGGGACAGGGGTACGACCGACGCCTACACCTTC,CASIVRDRGTTDAYTF
TRBJ1-1,12,NA,NA,TRBV29-1,TGCAGCGTTGCGACATTGAACACTGAAGCTTTCTTT,CSVATLNTEAFF
TRBJ2-2,16,TRBD2,NA,TRBV12-5,TGTGCTAGTGGTCCACCGGGACTAGGGGGTCGCGGGGAGCTGTTTTTT,CASGPPGLGGRGELFF
TRBJ1-1,15,TRBD1,NA,TRBV19,TGTGCCAGTACTCGGACAGGAAGCGAAGGGACTGAAGCTTTCTTT,CASTRTGSEGTEAFF
TRBJ2-5,15,TRBD2,NA,TRBV19,TGTGCCAGTAGTATGTCGATTAGCGGGCAAGAGACCCAGTACTTC,CASSMSISGQETQYF
TRBJ2-2,18,TRBD1,NA,TRBV5-1,TGCGCCAGCAGCTTGAGGGGGCTAAGTCGGTCTAACACCGGGGAGCTGTTTTTT,CASSLRGLSRSNTGELFF
TRBJ1-5,16,TRBD1,NA,TRBV28,TGTGCCAGCAGCCCGCCCCTGACAGGGGGCGATCAGCCCCAGCATTTT,CASSPPLTGGDQPQHF
TRBJ2-7,13,NA,NA,TRBV30,TGTGCCTGGAGTCGTTATAGCGCGGACGAGCAGTACTTC,CAWSRYSADEQYF
TRBJ2-2,15,TRBD2,NA,TRBV9,TGTGCCAGCAAAGCCAGCGGGGGGGCCGACGGGGAGCTGTTTTTT,CASKASGGADGELFF
TRBJ1-2,14,TRBD1,NA,TRBV5-1,TGCGCCAGCAGCTTGCAGGGACAGGGCTATGGCTACACCTTC,CASSLQGQGYGYTF
TRBJ2-3,17,TRBD2,NA,TRBV29-1,TGCAGCGTTGAAGATCAGCGGGGCCGTGATCCCACAGATACGCAGTATTTT,CSVEDQRGRDPTDTQYF
TRBJ1-4,14,TRBD1,once,TRBV7-6,TGTGCCAGCAGCCCTTGGACAGGGAATGAAAAACTGTTTTTT,CASSPWTGNEKLFF
TRBJ2-7,14,NA,NA,TRBV7-2,TGTGCCAGCAGCTTAGGGTCAGGGGAGCGCGAGCAGTACTTC,CASSLGSGEREQYF
TRBJ2-3,19,TRBD1,NA,TRBV2,TGTGCCAGCAGGGGCCCCCCCGAGACAGGGGGCGAAAGTACAGATACGCAGTATTTT,CASRGPPETGGESTDTQYF
TRBJ1-2,14,NA,NA,TRBV10-2,TGCGCCAGCAGTGAGCCTGCGCCGAGGAATGGCTACACCTTC,CASSEPAPRNGYTF
TRBJ2-5,13,NA,NA,TRBV30,TGTGCCTGGAGTGTTTTGACAGGAGGGACCCAGTACTTC,CAWSVLTGGTQYF